This T cell receptor beta chain stems from a study of control samples from healthy donors and cancer patients. This CDR3 comprises 17 residues. Germline assignment: CDR1 KGHSH and CDR2 LQKENI. V lost 1 base, J lost 1 base, and 16 bases lay in between. Profiling relied on immunoSEQ multiplex PCR, and the TCRdb table lists in-frame clones only, not all of them. The sample has about 92,000 clones, roughly 82% seen once. This clonotype originated in an older woman in good health. V usage is TRBV18 and J usage is TRBJ1-1; D might be TRBD1 (5 bases). Specimen: blood. CDR3 amino acids: CASSPQGVGGENTEAFF. CDR3 DNA: TGTGCCAGCTCACCACAGGGAGTCGGGGGAGAGAACACTGAAGCTTTCTTT. Together with reference TRBV18 and TRBJ1-1, the CDR3 gives the full variable domain: NAGVMQNPRHLVRRRGQEARLRCSPMKGHSHVYWYRQLPEEGLKFMVYLQKENIIDESGMPKERFSAEFPKEGPSILRIQQVVRGDSAAYFCASSPQGVGGENTEAFFGQGTRLTVV.